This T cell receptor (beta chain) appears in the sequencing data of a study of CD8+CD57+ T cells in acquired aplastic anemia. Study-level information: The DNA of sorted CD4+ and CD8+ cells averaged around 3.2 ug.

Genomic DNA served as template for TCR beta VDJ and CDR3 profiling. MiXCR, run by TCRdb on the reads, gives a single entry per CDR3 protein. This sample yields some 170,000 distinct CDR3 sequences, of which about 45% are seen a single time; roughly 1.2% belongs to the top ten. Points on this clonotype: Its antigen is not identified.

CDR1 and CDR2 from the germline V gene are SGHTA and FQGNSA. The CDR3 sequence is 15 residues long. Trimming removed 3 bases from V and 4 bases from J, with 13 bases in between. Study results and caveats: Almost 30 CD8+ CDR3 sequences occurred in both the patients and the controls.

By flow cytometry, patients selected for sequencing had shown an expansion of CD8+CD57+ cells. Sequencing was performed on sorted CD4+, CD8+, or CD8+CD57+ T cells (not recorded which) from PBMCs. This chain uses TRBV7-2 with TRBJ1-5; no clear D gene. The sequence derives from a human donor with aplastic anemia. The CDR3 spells CASSLKFTDNQPQHF. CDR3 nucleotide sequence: TGTGCCAGCAGCTTGAAATTCACAGATAATCAGCCCCAGCATTTT. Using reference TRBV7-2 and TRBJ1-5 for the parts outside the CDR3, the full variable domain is GAGVSQSPSNKVTEKGKDVELRCDPISGHTALYWYRQSLGQGLEFLIYFQGNSAPDKSGLPSDRFSAERTGGSVSTLTIQRTQQEDSAVYLCASSLKFTDNQPQHFGDGTRLSIL.